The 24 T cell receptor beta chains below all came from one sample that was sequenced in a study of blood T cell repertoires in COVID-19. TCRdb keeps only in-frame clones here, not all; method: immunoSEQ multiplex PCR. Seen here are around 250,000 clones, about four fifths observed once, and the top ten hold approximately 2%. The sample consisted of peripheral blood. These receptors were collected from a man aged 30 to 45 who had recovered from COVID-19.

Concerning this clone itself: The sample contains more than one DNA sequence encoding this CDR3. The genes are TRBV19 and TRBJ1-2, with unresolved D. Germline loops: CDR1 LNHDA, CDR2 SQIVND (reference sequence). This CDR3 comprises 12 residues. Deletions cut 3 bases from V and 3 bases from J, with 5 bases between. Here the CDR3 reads CASSIGDYGYTF. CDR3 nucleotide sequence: TGTGCCAGTAGTATCGGGGACTATGGCTACACCTTC.

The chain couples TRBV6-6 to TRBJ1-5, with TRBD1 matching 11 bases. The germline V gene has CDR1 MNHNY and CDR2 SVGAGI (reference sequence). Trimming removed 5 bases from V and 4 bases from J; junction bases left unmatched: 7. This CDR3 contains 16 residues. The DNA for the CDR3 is TGTGCCAGCAGTGCTCCGGGACAGGGGGATAATCAGCCCCAGCATTTT. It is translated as CASSAPGQGDNQPQHF.

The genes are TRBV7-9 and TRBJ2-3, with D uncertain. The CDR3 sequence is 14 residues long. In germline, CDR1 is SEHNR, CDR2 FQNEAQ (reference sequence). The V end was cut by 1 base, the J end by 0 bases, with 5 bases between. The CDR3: CASSLVGSTDTQYF. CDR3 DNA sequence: TGTGCCAGCAGCTTAGTCGGTAGCACAGATACGCAGTATTTT.

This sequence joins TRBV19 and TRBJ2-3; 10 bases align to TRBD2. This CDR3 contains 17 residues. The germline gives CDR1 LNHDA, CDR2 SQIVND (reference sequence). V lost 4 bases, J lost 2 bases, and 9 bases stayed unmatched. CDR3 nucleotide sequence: TGTGCCAGTAGTACGCACTTAGCGGGAGGATTCACAGATACGCAGTATTTT. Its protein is CASSTHLAGGFTDTQYF.

CDR3 sequence reads: CASSTPIQTGANQPQHF. CDR3 DNA sequence: TGTGCCAGCAGCACCCCAATCCAGACAGGAGCCAATCAGCCCCAGCATTTT. The chain couples TRBV28 to TRBJ1-5, with a weak D call TRBD1 (6 bases). This CDR3 spans 17 amino acids. V lost 6 bases and J 3 bases, leaving 21 bases between the germline ends. The germline V gene encodes CDR1 MDHEN and CDR2 SYDVKM.

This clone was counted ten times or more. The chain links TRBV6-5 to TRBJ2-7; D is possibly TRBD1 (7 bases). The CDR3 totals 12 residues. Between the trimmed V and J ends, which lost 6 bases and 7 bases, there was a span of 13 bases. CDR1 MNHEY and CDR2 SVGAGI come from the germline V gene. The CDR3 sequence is CASSISGGEQYF. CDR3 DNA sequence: TGTGCCAGCAGCATATCAGGGGGGGAGCAGTACTTC.

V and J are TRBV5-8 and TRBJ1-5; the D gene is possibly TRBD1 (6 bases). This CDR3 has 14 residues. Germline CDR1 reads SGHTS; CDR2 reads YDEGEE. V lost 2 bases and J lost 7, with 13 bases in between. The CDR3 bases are TGTGCCAGCAGCTTTCAGGGGAAAGCCCAGCCCCAGCATTTT. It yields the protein CASSFQGKAQPQHF.

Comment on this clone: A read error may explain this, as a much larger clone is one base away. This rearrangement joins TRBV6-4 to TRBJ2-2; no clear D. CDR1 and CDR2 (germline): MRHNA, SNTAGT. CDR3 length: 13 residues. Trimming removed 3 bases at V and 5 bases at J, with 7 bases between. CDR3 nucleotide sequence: TGTGCCAGCAGTGATGCTGAGACCGGGGAGCTGTTTTTT. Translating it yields CASSDAETGELFF.

The CDR3 DNA follows: TGTGCCAGCAGTTTAACGCAGGGAGGAGAAAAACTGTTTTTT. It specifies CASSLTQGGEKLFF. The chain has TRBV28 and TRBJ1-4, with D possibly matching TRBD1 (5 bases). Between the trimmed V and J ends, which lost 2 bases and 8 bases, there was a span of 12 bases. This CDR3 is 14 amino acids long. Germline loops: CDR1 MDHEN, CDR2 SYDVKM.

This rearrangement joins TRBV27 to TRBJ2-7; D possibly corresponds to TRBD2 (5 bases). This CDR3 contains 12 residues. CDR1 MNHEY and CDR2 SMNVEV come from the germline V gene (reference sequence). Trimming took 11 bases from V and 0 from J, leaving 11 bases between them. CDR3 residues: CAPTGNSYEQYV. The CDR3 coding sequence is TGTGCCCCGACGGGGAACTCCTACGAGCAGTACGTC.

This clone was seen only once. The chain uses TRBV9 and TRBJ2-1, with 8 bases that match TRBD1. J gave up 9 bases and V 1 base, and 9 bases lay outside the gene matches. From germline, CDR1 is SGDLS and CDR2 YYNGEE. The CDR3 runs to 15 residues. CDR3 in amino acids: CASSVMDREFSEQFF. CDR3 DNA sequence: TGTGCCAGCAGCGTAATGGACAGGGAGTTCTCTGAGCAGTTCTTC.

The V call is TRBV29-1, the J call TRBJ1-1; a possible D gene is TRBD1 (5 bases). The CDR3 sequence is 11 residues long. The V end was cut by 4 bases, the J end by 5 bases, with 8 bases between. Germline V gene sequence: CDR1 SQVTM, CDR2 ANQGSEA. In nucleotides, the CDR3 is TGCAGCGTTGCAGGGAGGACTGAAGCTTTCTTT. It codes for CSVAGRTEAFF.

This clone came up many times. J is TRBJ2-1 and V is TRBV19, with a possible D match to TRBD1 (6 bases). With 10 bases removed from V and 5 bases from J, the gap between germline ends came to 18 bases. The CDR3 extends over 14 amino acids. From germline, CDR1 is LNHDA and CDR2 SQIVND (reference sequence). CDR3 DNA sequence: TGTGCCACTAAAATCAGGGCAGGGGACAATGAGCAGTTCTTC. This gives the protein CATKIRAGDNEQFF.

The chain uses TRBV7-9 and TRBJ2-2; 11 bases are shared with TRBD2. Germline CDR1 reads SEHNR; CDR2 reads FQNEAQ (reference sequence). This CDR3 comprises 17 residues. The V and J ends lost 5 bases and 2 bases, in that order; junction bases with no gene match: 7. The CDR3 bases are TGTGCCAGCAGCCCGGGACTAGCGGCTTCCAACACCGGGGAGCTGTTTTTT. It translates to CASSPGLAASNTGELFF.

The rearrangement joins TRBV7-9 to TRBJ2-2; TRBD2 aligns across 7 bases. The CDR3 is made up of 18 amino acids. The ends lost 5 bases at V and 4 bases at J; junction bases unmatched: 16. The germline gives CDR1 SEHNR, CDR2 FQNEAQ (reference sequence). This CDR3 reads CASSDSGGPRGFTGELFF. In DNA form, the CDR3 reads TGTGCCAGCAGCGATTCGGGGGGACCCCGAGGGTTCACCGGGGAGCTGTTTTTT.

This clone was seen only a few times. The CDR3 region is CATLFDRQNTEAFF. CDR3 nucleotides: TGTGCCACCCTATTCGACAGACAGAACACTGAAGCTTTCTTT. V usage is TRBV10-3 and J usage is TRBJ1-1, with D maybe TRBD1 (5 bases). The CDR3 totals 14 residues. V dropped 10 bases and J dropped 1 base, with 16 bases sitting between them. CDR1 is ENHRY and CDR2 is SYGVKD in the germline V gene.

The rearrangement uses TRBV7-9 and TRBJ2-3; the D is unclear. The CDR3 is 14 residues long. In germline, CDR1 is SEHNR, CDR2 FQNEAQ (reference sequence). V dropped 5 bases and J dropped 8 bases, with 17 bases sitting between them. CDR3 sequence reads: CASSLPPELVTQYF. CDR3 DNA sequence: TGTGCCAGCAGCCTCCCCCCAGAGCTAGTTACGCAGTATTTT.

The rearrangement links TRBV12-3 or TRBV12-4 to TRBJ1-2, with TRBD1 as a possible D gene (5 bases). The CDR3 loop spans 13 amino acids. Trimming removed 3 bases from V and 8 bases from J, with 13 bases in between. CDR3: CASSFRGGRGYTF. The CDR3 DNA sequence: TGTGCCAGCAGTTTCCGGGGGGGTCGGGGCTACACCTTC.

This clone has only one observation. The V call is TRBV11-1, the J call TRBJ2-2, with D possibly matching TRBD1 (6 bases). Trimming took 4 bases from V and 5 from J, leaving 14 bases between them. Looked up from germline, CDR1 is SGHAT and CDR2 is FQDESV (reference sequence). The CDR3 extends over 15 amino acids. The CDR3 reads CASSYRDDWTGELFF. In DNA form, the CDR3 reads TGTGCCAGCAGCTACAGGGATGATTGGACCGGGGAGCTGTTTTTT.

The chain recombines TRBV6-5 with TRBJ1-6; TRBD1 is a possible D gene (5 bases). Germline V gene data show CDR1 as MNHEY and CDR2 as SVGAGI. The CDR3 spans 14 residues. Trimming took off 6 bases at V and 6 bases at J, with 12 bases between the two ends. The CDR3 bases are TGTGCCAGCAGGATCCGCGGGGCTAATTCACCCCTCCACTTT. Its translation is CASRIRGANSPLHF.

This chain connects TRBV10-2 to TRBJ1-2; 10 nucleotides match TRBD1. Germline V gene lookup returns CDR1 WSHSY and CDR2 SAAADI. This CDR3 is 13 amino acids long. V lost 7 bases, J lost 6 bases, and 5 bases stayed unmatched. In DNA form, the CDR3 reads TGCGCCAGCACCACGACAGGGGGCGATGGCTACACCTTC. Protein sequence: CASTTTGGDGYTF.

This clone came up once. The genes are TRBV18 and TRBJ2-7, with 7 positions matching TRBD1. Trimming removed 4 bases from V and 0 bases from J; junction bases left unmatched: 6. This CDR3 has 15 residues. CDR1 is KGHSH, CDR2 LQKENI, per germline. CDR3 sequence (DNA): TGTGCCAGCTCACTCAACCGGGACAGCTCCTACGAGCAGTACGTC. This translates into CASSLNRDSSYEQYV.

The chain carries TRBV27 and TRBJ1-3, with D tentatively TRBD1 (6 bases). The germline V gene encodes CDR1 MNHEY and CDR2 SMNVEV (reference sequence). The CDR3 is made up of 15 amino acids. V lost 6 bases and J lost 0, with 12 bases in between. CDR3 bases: TGTGCCAGCAGCAGGGGTTTGAGCTCTGGAAACACCATATATTTT. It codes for CASSRGLSSGNTIYF.

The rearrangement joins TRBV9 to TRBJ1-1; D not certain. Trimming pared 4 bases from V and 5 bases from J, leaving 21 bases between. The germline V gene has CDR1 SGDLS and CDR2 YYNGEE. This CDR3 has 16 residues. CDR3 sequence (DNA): TGTGCCAGCAGCCCGCGACTGTCGGGAGGCCGAACTGAAGCTTTCTTT. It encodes CASSPRLSGGRTEAFF. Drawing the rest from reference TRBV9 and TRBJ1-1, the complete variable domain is DSGVTQTPKHLITATGQRVTLRCSPRSGDLSVYWYQQSLDQGLQFLIQYYNGEERAKGNILERFSAQQFPDLHSELNLSSLELGDSALYFCASSPRLSGGRTEAFFGQGTRLTVV.